This T cell receptor beta chain comes out of a study of blood T cell repertoires in COVID-19. The overall study: The samples span acute and convalescent COVID-19 from the United States, Italy and Spain. In each case, the material was cDNA or gDNA derived from T cells, B-cell-depleted T cells, or PBMCs.

This clone was detected only a few times. V lost 3 bases to trimming and J lost 2 bases, with 8 bases between them. CDR1 and CDR2 (germline): LNHDA, SQIVND (reference sequence). The CDR3 is 15 residues long. Under the authors' procedure: Reference gene primer amplification yielded estimated nucleated cell counts. Clones were read by immunoSEQ multiplex PCR, and TCRdb kept only the in-frame ones, dropping some. The V and J calls and clone size were taken over from that table, and D and trimming were inferred from the DNA. The sample holds 250,000 to 300,000 clones, approximately 90% seen once. V usage is TRBV19 and J usage is TRBJ2-6; a possible D gene is TRBD2 (5 bases). The clonotype originates from a woman aged 45 to 65 who had recovered from COVID-19. What was sequenced was peripheral blood. CDR3 sequence reads: CASSMEVAGANVLTF. The CDR3 DNA is TGTGCCAGTAGTATGGAGGTCGCTGGGGCCAACGTCCTGACTTTC.